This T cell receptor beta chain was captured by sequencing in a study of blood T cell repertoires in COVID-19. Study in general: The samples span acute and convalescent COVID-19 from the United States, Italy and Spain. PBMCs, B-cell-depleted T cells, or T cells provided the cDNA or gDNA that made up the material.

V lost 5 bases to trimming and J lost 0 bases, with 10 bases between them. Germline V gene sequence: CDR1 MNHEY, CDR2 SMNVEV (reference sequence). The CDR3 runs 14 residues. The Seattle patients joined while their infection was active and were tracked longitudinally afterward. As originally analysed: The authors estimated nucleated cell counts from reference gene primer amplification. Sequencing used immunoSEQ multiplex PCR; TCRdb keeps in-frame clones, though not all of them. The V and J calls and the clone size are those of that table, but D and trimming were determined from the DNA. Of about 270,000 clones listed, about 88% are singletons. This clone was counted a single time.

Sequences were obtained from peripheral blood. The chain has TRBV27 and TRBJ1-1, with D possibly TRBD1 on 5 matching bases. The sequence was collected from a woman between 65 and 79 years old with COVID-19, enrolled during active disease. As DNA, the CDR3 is TGTGCCAGCAGTGCGACAGATCTGAACACTGAAGCTTTCTTT. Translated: CASSATDLNTEAFF.